The present T cell receptor beta chain was sequenced within a study of technical replicates of blood from a few donors. The repertoire was sequenced with immunoSEQ multiplex PCR; TCRdb's copy has only in-frame clones and lacks some. The repertoire includes about 80,000 clones, approximately 94% of them detected once, and more than 0.35% sits in the top ten. The CDR3 spans 13 residues. Germline CDR1 and CDR2: MNHNS and SASEGT. V shed 6 bases and J shed 4 bases, with 10 bases lying between them. The genes are TRBV6-1 and TRBJ2-1; the D gene is possibly TRBD1 (5 bases). The source of this sequence is a human donor in good health. The sequenced sample consisted of T cells isolated from PBMCs. The chain's CDR3 is CASSGTGYNEQFF. CDR3 nucleotides: TGTGCCAGCAGCGGTACAGGTTACAATGAGCAGTTCTTC.